Presented here are 14 T cell receptor beta chains from one specimen sequenced in a study of glioma-infiltrating T cells. Amplification of TCR alpha and beta CDR3 regions from RNA used iRepertoire nested multiplex PCR. Each CDR3 protein gets one entry after TCRdb re-called the multiplex PCR reads with MiXCR. The data contain approximately 12,000 distinct CDR3 sequences, about a quarter of them singletons. The sequencing input was glioma tissue, nonneoplastic brain tissue, or PBMCs (not recorded which). These receptors originate from a human donor with low-grade glioma or glioblastoma, undergoing nonglioma brain surgery, or in good health (not recorded which).

This clonotype was counted many times. The V and J genes are TRBV20-1 and TRBJ2-1; 8 positions match TRBD2. Germline V gene data show CDR1 as DFQATT and CDR2 as SNEGSKA (reference sequence). The J segment lost 3 bases and the V segment lost 6 bases, leaving 7 bases of the junction unmatched. The length of the CDR3 is 14 residues. CDR3 nucleotide sequence: TGCAGTGCCCCGACCGGGAGGGACTACAATGAGCAGTTCTTC. Its protein product is CSAPTGRDYNEQFF.

In its sample, this clonotype was seen many times. The chain links TRBV6-1 to TRBJ2-1, with D possibly being TRBD2 (6 bases). The CDR3 has 16 residues. The V end was cut by 5 bases, the J end by 1 base, with 15 bases between. CDR1 is MNHNS, CDR2 SASEGT, per germline. The CDR3 DNA reads TGTGCCAGCAGTTCGAGAGTAGCGGAATCCTACAATGAGCAGTTCTTC. Its protein is CASSSRVAESYNEQFF.

In its sample, this clonotype was seen a few times. The CDR3 DNA sequence: TGTGCCAGCAGTGGGGGCCCCCCAGATACGCAGTATTTT. Translating it yields CASSGGPPDTQYF. J is TRBJ2-3 and V is TRBV2; D is possibly TRBD1 (5 bases). Germline lookup yields CDR1 SNHLY and CDR2 FYNNEI. V was trimmed by 4 bases and J by 4 bases, leaving 9 bases between them. The CDR3 sequence is 13 residues long.

There are many counts of this clonotype. The chain joins TRBV19 to TRBJ1-1, with a tentative D call TRBD1 (5 bases). Germline V gives CDR1 LNHDA, CDR2 SQIVND (reference sequence). V was cut by 3 bases and J by 5 bases, with 13 bases left in between. CDR3 length equals 14 residues. The CDR3 loop reads CASSIRGMGTEAFF. The CDR3 DNA follows: TGTGCCAGTAGTATCCGGGGGATGGGTACTGAAGCTTTCTTT.

This clonotype has more than one count but fewer than ten. V and J are TRBV12-3 or TRBV12-4 and TRBJ2-7; D not certain. Trimming shortened V by 6 bases and J by 4 bases, and 16 bases separated the two germline ends. This CDR3 region has 14 residues. The CDR3 is CASSPLVYGYEQYF. CDR3 DNA sequence: TGTGCCAGCAGCCCTCTAGTGTATGGATACGAGCAGTACTTC.

V is TRBV7-3 and J is TRBJ1-3, with unresolved D. This CDR3 is built from 12 residues. V lost 5 bases to trimming and J lost 8 bases, with 10 bases between them. Germline loops: CDR1 SGHTA, CDR2 FQGTGA. The CDR3 loop is CASSDEVDTIYF. CDR3 DNA sequence: TGTGCCAGCAGCGACGAAGTAGACACCATATATTTT.

This clonotype has ten or more counts. CDR3 nucleotides: TGTGCCAGCAGCTCAGGACTAGCGGGATTAGGGGAGACCCAGTACTTC. Residues: CASSSGLAGLGETQYF. J is TRBJ2-5 and V is TRBV6-1; 12 bases are a match to TRBD2. The germline CDR1 and CDR2 sequences are MNHNS and SASEGT. V lost 6 bases and J lost 5; bases outside the gene matches: 10. The CDR3 sequence is 16 residues long.

This clonotype was picked up many times. The rearrangement links TRBV6-6 to TRBJ1-2; possibly TRBD1 for D (6 bases). This CDR3 has 17 residues. Trimming took off 2 bases at V and 0 bases at J, with 16 bases between the two ends. The germline V gene has CDR1 MNHNY and CDR2 SVGAGI (reference sequence). The CDR3: CASSYLGADSANYGYTF. As DNA, the CDR3 is TGTGCCAGCAGTTACCTCGGTGCGGACAGCGCTAACTATGGCTACACCTTC.

Sample share makes this clonotype medium-sized. The chain has TRBV20-1 and TRBJ2-7, with 9 nucleotides matching TRBD1. Germline V gene data show CDR1 as DFQATT and CDR2 as SNEGSKA (reference sequence). V gave up 6 bases and J gave up 2 bases; unmatched junction bases: 8. The CDR3 is 14 residues long. As DNA, the CDR3 is TGCAGTGCGACACCGGGACAGGGAGCCTACGAGCAGTACTTC. It is translated as CSATPGQGAYEQYF.

The rearrangement uses TRBV2 and TRBJ1-5, with 7 bases that match TRBD1. V lost 0 bases to trimming and J lost 3 bases; unmatched junction nucleotides: 5. The CDR3 spans 16 residues. Germline assignment: CDR1 SNHLY and CDR2 FYNNEI. Here the CDR3 DNA reads TGTGCCAGCAGTGAAGCTCGTACAGGGGCCAATCAGCCCCAGCATTTT. This encodes CASSEARTGANQPQHF.

This clonotype was seen more than once but under ten times. The rearrangement uses TRBV24-1 and TRBJ2-7, with D possibly being TRBD2 (5 bases). CDR1 and CDR2 from the germline V gene are KGHDR and SFDVKD. Between the trimmed V and J ends, which lost 9 bases and 5 bases, there was a span of 13 bases. The CDR3 runs 12 residues. The CDR3 DNA follows: TGTGCCACCTTCCGGGGTTACCACGAGCAGTACTTC. Translated: CATFRGYHEQYF.

CDR3 loop: CASSLDFNNEQFF. In nucleotides, the CDR3 is TGCGCCAGCAGCTTGGACTTCAACAATGAGCAGTTCTTC. This sequence joins TRBV5-1 and TRBJ2-1; D gene unclear. Germline V gives CDR1 SGHRS, CDR2 YFSETQ. The length of the CDR3 is 13 residues. Trimming removed 0 bases from V and 5 bases from J, with 6 bases in between.

On this clonotype itself: Being one base from a much bigger clone, this may be a read error. This chain connects TRBV7-9 to TRBJ1-5; D call uncertain. CDR3 size: 13 residues. CDR1 is SEHNR and CDR2 is FQNEAQ in the germline V gene (reference sequence). The CDR3 DNA is TGTGCCAGCAGCCCAAGTGGCAATCAGCCCCAGCAGTTT. Translating it yields CASSPSGNQPQQF.

Worth noting for this clonotype: A much larger clone differs by one base, so this may be a read error. V gene TRBV10-2 combines with J gene TRBJ1-1; TRBD1 matches 7 bases. The CDR3 has 13 residues. Per germline, CDR1 WSHSY and CDR2 SAAADI. In DNA form, the CDR3 reads TGCTCCAGCAGAGGACAGGCGGACACTGAAGCTTTCTTT. Translated: CSSRGQADTEAFF.